This TCR beta chain was documented in a study of shared clonotypes between healthy human individuals. V was clipped by 6 bases and J by 8 bases, with 13 bases between them. CDR1 and CDR2 from the germline V gene are MDHEN and SYDVKM. CDR3 length: 13 amino acids. Measured with immunoSEQ multiplex PCR; TCRdb has only the in-frame clones, and not every one. The data show over 2 million clones, roughly 94% seen once. The clonotype comes from a man younger than 35 in good health. The sequenced sample consisted of naive CD4+ T cells sorted from blood. Described subset: CD45RA+ positively selected. The genes are TRBV28 and TRBJ1-4, with a tentative D call TRBD1 (5 bases). The CDR3 loop is CASSQGAVEKLFF. CDR3 DNA: TGTGCCAGCAGCCAGGGCGCGGTGGAAAAACTGTTTTTT. Combining the CDR3 with reference TRBV28 and TRBJ1-4 gives the whole variable domain DVKVTQSSRYLVKRTGEKVFLECVQDMDHENMFWYRQDPGLGLRLIYFSYDVKMKEKGDIPEGYSVSREKKERFSLILESASTNQTSMYLCASSQGAVEKLFFGSGTQLSVL.